This section outlines one TCR beta chain sequence together with its context. J gave up 3 bases and V 4 bases, and 2 bases lay outside the gene matches. Per germline, CDR1 SNHLY and CDR2 FYNNEI. This CDR3 region has 13 residues. The data were obtained in a study of blood T cell repertoires in COVID-19. Overall study context: Sites in the United States, Italy and Spain provided acute and convalescent COVID-19 samples. PBMCs, B-cell-depleted T cells, or T cells provided the cDNA or gDNA that made up the material.

As handled by the study authors: Amplification from reference gene primers served as the basis for estimated nucleated cell counts. Sequencing used immunoSEQ multiplex PCR; TCRdb keeps in-frame clones, though not all of them. Clone size and V and J calls were adopted from that table, with D and trimming inferred from the DNA. Among about 200,000 clones listed, 80% were seen once. The gene calls are TRBV2 and TRBJ1-1; 7 nucleotides line up with TRBD1. The sequenced material came from peripheral blood. The TCR sequence derives from a woman between 70 and 85 years old with acute or convalescent COVID-19. The CDR3 spells CASSVDRDTEAFF. The CDR3 DNA reads TGTGCCAGCAGTGTAGACAGGGACACTGAAGCTTTCTTT.